This T cell receptor beta chain came from a study of cytomegalovirus exposure and HLA in healthy donors. Study-wide background: The study placed approximately 81% of its 398 genotyped donors in the Caucasian-associated ancestry cluster. General study findings and limits: TCR beta V segments were, for the most part, productive about 87% or about 30% of the time in an earlier analysis.

The PCR had 60 Vbeta and 13 Jbeta primers. TCRdb keeps only in-frame clones here, not all; method: immunoSEQ multiplex PCR. This sample has some 150,000 clones; 70% to 80% occur once, and the top ten carry roughly 10%. Germline CDR1 is SQVTM and CDR2 is ANQGSEA. CDR3 length equals 13 residues. Trimming took off 4 bases at V and 4 bases at J, with 13 bases between the two ends. Worth noting for this clone: The antigen is undetermined.

The sample consisted of PBMCs. The sequence came from a man younger than 35 in good health and CMV-seropositive. V gene TRBV29-1 combines with J gene TRBJ1-1; TRBD1 might be the D (5 bases). The CDR3 protein is CSVAILGGTEAFF. In DNA form, the CDR3 reads TGCAGCGTTGCCATCTTGGGGGGCACTGAAGCTTTCTTT.